Sequencing of this T cell receptor (beta chain) was carried out in a study of vaccination effects on CD4 cells after COVID-19. The CDR3 is 12 amino acids. Per germline, CDR1 SNHLY and CDR2 FYNNEI. The V gene lost 11 bases and the J gene lost 3 bases, with 13 bases spanning the gap. Overall study findings and caveats: Convalescent patients were few in the study, and early post-infection timepoints were absent. Marked clonal contraction was seen late after vaccination (in both infection- and vaccine-induced clones).

Generated by immunoSEQ multiplex PCR, the TCRdb table keeps only in-frame clones and is missing some. The top ten clones hold 3.5% to 4.5% of a sample with 71,000 or so clones, approximately 70% of them seen once. As regards this clone: Its antigen is unidentified.

Before sequencing took place, the ViraFEST assay used viral peptide pools to expand antigen-specific CD4+ T cells. After around ten days in culture, the CD4+ T cells were isolated. The study found no prior SARS-CoV-2 infection in the vaccine recipients, who tested negative for nucleocapsid antibodies. They grew around 2.2 million PBMC in each well, adding 8.5 to 10 IU/ml IL-2 and about 9.9 ug/ml peptides. At days 3 and 7, half of the medium was exchanged for IL-2 medium. This TCR was recovered from a human donor who received a COVID-19 vaccine. The source material was CD4+ T cells from PBMCs cultured with HCoV-OC43 spike peptides, sampled before COVID-19 vaccination. Subset here: HCoV-OC43 spike overlapping peptide pool stimulation. V is TRBV2 and J is TRBJ2-5; weak D call: TRBD2 (6 bases). The CDR3 sequence: CACRDFEETQYF. The CDR3 DNA reads TGTGCCTGCCGGGACTTCGAAGAGACCCAGTACTTC.